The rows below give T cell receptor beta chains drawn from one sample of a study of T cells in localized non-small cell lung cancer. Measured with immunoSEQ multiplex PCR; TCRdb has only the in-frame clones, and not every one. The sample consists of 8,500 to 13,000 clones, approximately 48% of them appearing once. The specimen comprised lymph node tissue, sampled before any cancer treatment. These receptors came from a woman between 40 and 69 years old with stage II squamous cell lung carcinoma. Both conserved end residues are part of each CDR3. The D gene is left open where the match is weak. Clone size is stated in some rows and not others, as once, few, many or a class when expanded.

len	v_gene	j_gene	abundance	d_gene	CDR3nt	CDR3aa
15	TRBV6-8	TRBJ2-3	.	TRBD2	TGTGCCAGCAGTTTATCGCGGACTAGCGGGGGCACGCAGTATTTT	CASSLSRTSGGTQYF
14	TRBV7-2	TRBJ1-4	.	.	TGTGCCAGCAGCCTCGGATTTGCGAATGAAAAACTGTTTTTT	CASSLGFANEKLFF
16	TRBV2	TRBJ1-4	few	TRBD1	TGTGCCAGCAGTGAAAGTGGGGACAGGTCTAATGAAAAACTGTTTTTT	CASSESGDRSNEKLFF
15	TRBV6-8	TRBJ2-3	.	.	TGTGCCAGCAGCAGGACTACCGCGGTGCCAGATACGCAGTATTTT	CASSRTTAVPDTQYF
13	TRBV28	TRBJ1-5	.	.	TGTGCCAGCCGGGGGGGCTTAGGACAGCCCCAGCATTTT	CASRGGLGQPQHF
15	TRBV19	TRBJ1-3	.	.	TGTGCCAGTAGAGTCACCGCAGGTTTTGGAAACACCATATATTTT	CASRVTAGFGNTIYF
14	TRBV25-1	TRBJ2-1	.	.	TGTGCCAGCAGTGAGGGGGCCTCCTACAATGAGCAGTTCTTC	CASSEGASYNEQFF
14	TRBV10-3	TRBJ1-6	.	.	TGTGCCACCTTTCTTCGGGGGCTCAATTCACCCCTCCACTTT	CATFLRGLNSPLHF
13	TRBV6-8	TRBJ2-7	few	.	TGTGCCAGCAGTTACTCGAACCTCGGCGAGCAGTACTTC	CASSYSNLGEQYF
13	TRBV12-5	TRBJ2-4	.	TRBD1	TGTGCTAGTGGCACATTAACAGGGGACATTCAGTACTTC	CASGTLTGDIQYF
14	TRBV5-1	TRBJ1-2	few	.	TGCGCCAGCAGCTTCGGAAGGCTCAACTATGGCTACACCTTC	CASSFGRLNYGYTF
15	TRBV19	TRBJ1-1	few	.	TGTGCCAGTAGCTCCGGGACTGGGATGAACACTGAAGCTTTCTTT	CASSSGTGMNTEAFF
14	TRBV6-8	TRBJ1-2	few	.	TGTGCCAGCAACCAGCGGCGCGGGACCTATGGCTACACCTTC	CASNQRRGTYGYTF
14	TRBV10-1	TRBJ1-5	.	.	TGCGCCAGCAGTGAGTCGGGAAGCAATCAGCCCCAGCATTTT	CASSESGSNQPQHF
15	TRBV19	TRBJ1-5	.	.	TGTGCCAGTAGTATTTGGGCGATCAGCAATCAGCCCCAGCATTTT	CASSIWAISNQPQHF
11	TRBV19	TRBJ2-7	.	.	TGTGCCAGTATGGTCGGATTGGAGCAGTACTTC	CASMVGLEQYF
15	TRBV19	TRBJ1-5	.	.	TGTGCCAGTTGTCTGGATGGTGGAGGCAATCAGCCCCAGCATTTT	CASCLDGGGNQPQHF
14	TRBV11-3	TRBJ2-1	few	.	TGTGCCAGCAGTTCCAGCGCCCCGTACAATGAGCAGTTCTTC	CASSSSAPYNEQFF
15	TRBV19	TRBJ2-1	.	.	TGTGCCAGTAGTATAGCGGTATCGTCCTACAATGAGCAGTTCTTC	CASSIAVSSYNEQFF
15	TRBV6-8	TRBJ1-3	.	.	TGTGCCACCTCGGGAGTAGCCCTATCTGGAAACACCATATATTTT	CATSGVALSGNTIYF
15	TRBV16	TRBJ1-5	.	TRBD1	TGTGCCAGCAGCCCGGAAGGACAGGGAAATCAGCCCCAGCATTTT	CASSPEGQGNQPQHF
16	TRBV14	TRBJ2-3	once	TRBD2	TGTGCCAGCAGCCTCCGACTAGCGGGGGGCACAGATACGCAGTATTTT	CASSLRLAGGTDTQYF
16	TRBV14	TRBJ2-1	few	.	TGTGCCAGCAGCCAAGAAAGGTGGGGAGGAATTAATGAGCAGTTCTTC	CASSQERWGGINEQFF
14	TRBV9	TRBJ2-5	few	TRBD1	TGTGCCAGCCGTGTTGGACAGGGGATAGAGACCCAGTACTTC	CASRVGQGIETQYF
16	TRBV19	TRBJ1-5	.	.	TGTGCCAGTAGTCCCCCTATGTCAGGGAGCAATCAGCCCCAGCATTTT	CASSPPMSGSNQPQHF
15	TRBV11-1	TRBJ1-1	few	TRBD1	TGTGCCAGCAGCTTAGAGGGACAGGGGACCGATGGGGCTTTCTTT	CASSLEGQGTDGAFF
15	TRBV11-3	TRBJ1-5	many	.	TGTGCCAGCAGCTTAAGGCTAGGGCACAATCAGCCCCAGCATTTT	CASSLRLGHNQPQHF
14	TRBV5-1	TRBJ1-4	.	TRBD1	TGCGCCAGCAGCTTGGCAGGGGGCTCTGAAAAACTGTTTTTT	CASSLAGGSEKLFF
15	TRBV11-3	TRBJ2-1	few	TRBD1	TGTGCCAGCAGCAGCGACGGGACAGCTTACAATGAGCAGTTCTTC	CASSSDGTAYNEQFF
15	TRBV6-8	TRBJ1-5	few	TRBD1	TGTGCCAGCAGTTACTCGGGGGACAGGGTGAAGCCCCAGCATTTT	CASSYSGDRVKPQHF
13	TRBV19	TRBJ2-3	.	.	TGTGCCAGTAGTAGGGGGGGCACAGATACGCAGTATTTT	CASSRGGTDTQYF
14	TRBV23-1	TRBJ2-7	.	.	TGCGCCAGCAGCCAAGGGGCCAGGCCTTACGAGCAGTACTTC	CASSQGARPYEQYF
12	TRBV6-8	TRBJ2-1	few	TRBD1	TGTGCCAGCAGTCCTAAACAGGGGGCCGAGTTCTTC	CASSPKQGAEFF
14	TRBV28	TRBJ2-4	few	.	TGTGCCAGCAGAACTTCTAGCGTGGCTGACATTCAGTACTTC	CASRTSSVADIQYF
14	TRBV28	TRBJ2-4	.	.	TGTGCCAGCAGTTTAGTCCAAAGGAAAAACATTCAGTACTTC	CASSLVQRKNIQYF
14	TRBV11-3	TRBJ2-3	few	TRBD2	TGTGCCAGCAGCAAGCGGGAGTGGGCAGATACGCAGTATTTT	CASSKREWADTQYF
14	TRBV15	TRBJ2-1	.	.	TGTGCCATTAACAAGCCCACGTCGTCTAATGAGCAGTTCTTC	CAINKPTSSNEQFF
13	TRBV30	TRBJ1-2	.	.	TGTGCCTGGAGTGTACCTCCTAACTATGGCTACACCTTC	CAWSVPPNYGYTF